Shown below are 5 T cell receptor beta chains from a single sample sequenced in a study of cytomegalovirus exposure and HLA in healthy donors. The PCR ran on 60 Vbeta and 13 Jbeta primers. Repertoires were generated with immunoSEQ multiplex PCR, while TCRdb's copy carries only in-frame clones and drops some. This repertoire shows 130,000 to 150,000 clones, less than 10% found once; its top ten account for 1.8%. The source material was PBMCs. Source of these receptors: a male donor in good health and CMV-seronegative.

The V and J genes are TRBV28 and TRBJ1-5; TRBD1 aligns across 9 bases. The CDR3 contains 13 residues. V lost 8 bases to trimming and J lost 6 bases; unmatched junction nucleotides: 5. The germline V gene has CDR1 MDHEN and CDR2 SYDVKM. CDR3 amino acids: CASDRGEGQPQHF. DNA of the CDR3: TGTGCCAGCGACAGGGGGGAGGGTCAGCCCCAGCATTTT. Full variable domain (remainder filled in from reference TRBV28 and TRBJ1-5): DVKVTQSSRYLVKRTGEKVFLECVQDMDHENMFWYRQDPGLGLRLIYFSYDVKMKEKGDIPEGYSVSREKKERFSLILESASTNQTSMYLCASDRGEGQPQHFGDGTRLSIL.

J is TRBJ1-5 and V is TRBV7-9; D unresolved. CDR3 length: 12 residues. The ends were cut back, 4 bases at V and 3 bases at J, with 4 bases in the middle. Germline values: CDR1 SEHNR, CDR2 FQNEAQ (reference sequence). DNA of the CDR3: TGTGCCAGCAGCTCCAACAATCAGCCCCAGCATTTT. It encodes CASSSNNQPQHF.

In regard to this clone: This sample includes further DNA sequences coding for the same CDR3. This chain joins TRBV27 and TRBJ1-2, with D possibly being TRBD1 (5 bases). The CDR3 sequence is 13 residues long. CDR1 MNHEY and CDR2 SMNVEV come from the germline V gene (reference sequence). Trimming cost V 2 bases and J 2 bases, with 6 bases left between them. CDR3 region: CASSLQGNYGYTF. Written as DNA, the CDR3 is TGTGCCAGCAGTTTACAGGGCAACTATGGCTACACCTTC.

This clone was observed a few times. This sample also contains other DNA sequences that code for the same CDR3. V is TRBV7-2 and J is TRBJ1-5; D may be TRBD1 (6 bases). V gave up 0 bases and J gave up 6 bases, with 15 bases separating them. Per germline, CDR1 SGHTA and CDR2 FQGNSA. This CDR3 contains 16 residues. In DNA form, the CDR3 reads TGTGCCAGCAGCTTAGCCCCAACAGGGTACGGTCAGCCCCAGCATTTT. Amino acid sequence: CASSLAPTGYGQPQHF.

The J gene is TRBJ2-7, the V gene TRBV18; D is possibly TRBD1 (5 bases). Germline V gene data show CDR1 as KGHSH and CDR2 as LQKENI. V was clipped by 3 bases and J by 5 bases, with 11 bases between them. CDR3 length: 13 residues. The CDR3: CASSPSGPHEQYF. Here the CDR3 DNA reads TGTGCCAGCTCACCGTCAGGGCCTCACGAGCAGTACTTC.